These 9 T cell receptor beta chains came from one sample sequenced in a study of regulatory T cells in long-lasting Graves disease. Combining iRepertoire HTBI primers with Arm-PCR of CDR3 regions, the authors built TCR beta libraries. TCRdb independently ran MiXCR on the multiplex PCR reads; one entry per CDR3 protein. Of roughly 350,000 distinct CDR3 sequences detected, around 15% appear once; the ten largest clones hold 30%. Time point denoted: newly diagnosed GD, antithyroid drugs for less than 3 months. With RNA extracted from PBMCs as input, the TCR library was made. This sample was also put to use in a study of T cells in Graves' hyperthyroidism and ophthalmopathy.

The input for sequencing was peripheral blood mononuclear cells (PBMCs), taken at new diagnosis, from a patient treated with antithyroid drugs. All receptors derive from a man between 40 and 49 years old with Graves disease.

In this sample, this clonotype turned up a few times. The CDR3 is CATSRDAQTNEKLFF. In DNA form, the CDR3 reads TGTGCCACCAGCAGAGATGCACAGACGAATGAAAAACTGTTTTTT. The chain has TRBV15 and TRBJ1-4; D not certain. Germline V gene lookup returns CDR1 LNHNV and CDR2 YYDKDF (reference sequence). V dropped 0 bases and J dropped 5 bases, with 10 bases sitting between them. This CDR3 comprises 15 residues. Based on the CDR3 plus reference TRBV15 and TRBJ1-4, the full variable domain is DAMVIQNPRYQVTQFGKPVTLSCSQTLNHNVMYWYQQKSSQAPKLLFHYYDKDFNNEADTPDNFQSRRPNTSFCFLDIRSPGLGDTAMYLCATSRDAQTNEKLFFGSGTQLSVL.

CDR3 amino acids: CASSDGQRYEQYF. CDR3 nucleotide sequence: TGTGCCAGCAGTGATGGACAGAGATACGAGCAGTACTTC. The chain is built from TRBV27 and TRBJ2-7; D perhaps matches TRBD1 (6 bases). There are 13 residues in the CDR3. Germline V gene lookup returns CDR1 MNHEY and CDR2 SMNVEV (reference sequence). The V end was cut by 5 bases, the J end by 4 bases, with 12 bases between.

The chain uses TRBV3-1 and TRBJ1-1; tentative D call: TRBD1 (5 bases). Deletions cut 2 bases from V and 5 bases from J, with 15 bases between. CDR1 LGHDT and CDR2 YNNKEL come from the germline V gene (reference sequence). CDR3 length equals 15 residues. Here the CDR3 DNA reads TGTGCCAGCAGCCAACGTCCGAGTCGGGGGACTGAAGCTTTCTTT. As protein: CASSQRPSRGTEAFF.

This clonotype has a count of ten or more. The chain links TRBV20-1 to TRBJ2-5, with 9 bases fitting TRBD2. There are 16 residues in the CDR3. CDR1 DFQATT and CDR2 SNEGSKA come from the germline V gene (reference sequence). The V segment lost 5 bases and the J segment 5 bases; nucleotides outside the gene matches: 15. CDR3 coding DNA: TGCAGTGCTCGGGGGGGGCTAGCGGGGCGGTGGGAGACCCAGTACTTC. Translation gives CSARGGLAGRWETQYF.

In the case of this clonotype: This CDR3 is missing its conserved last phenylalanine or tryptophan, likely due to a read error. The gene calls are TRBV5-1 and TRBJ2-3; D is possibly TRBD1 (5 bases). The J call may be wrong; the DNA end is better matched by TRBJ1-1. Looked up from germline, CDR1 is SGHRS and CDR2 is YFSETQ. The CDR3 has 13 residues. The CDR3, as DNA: TGCGCCAGCAGCCCGGGACTGAACACTGAAGCTTTCCTT. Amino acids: CASSPGLNTEAFL.

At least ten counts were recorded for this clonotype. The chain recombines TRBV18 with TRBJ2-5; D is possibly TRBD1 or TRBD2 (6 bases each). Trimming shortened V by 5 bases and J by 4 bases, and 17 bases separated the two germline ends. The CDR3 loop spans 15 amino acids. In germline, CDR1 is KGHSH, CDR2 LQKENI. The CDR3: CASSTTWGAGETQYF. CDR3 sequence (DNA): TGTGCCAGCTCAACTACGTGGGGGGCCGGAGAGACCCAGTACTTC.

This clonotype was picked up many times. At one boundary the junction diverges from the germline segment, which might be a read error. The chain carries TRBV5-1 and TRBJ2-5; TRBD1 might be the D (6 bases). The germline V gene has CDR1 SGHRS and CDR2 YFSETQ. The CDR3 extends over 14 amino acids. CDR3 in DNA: TGTGCCAGCAGCGGAACAGGGATGGGAGAGACCCAGTACTTC. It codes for CASSGTGMGETQYF.

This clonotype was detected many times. This chain's CDR3 is CASSIRDGTYEQYF. DNA of the CDR3: TGTGCCAGCAGCATCAGGGACGGGACCTACGAGCAGTACTTC. V is TRBV11-1 and J is TRBJ2-7; either TRBD1 or TRBD2 may fit D (5 bases each). The V and J ends lost 5 bases and 2 bases respectively, with 13 bases between them. The CDR3 is made up of 14 amino acids. Germline values: CDR1 SGHAT, CDR2 FQDESV (reference sequence).

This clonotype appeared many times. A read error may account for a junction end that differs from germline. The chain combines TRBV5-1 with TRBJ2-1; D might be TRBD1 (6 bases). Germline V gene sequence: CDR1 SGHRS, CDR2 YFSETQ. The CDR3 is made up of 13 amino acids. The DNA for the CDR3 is TGTGCCAGCAGCTTGGACAGTTACAATGAGCAGTTCTTC. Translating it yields CASSLDSYNEQFF.